This entry lists 28 T cell receptor beta chains sequenced from one sample in a study of blood T cell repertoires in COVID-19. The table came from immunoSEQ multiplex PCR; TCRdb's copy has only in-frame clones and leaves some out. The table records about 57,000 clones, 79% of them present only once. The specimen was peripheral blood. The receptors were sampled from a man aged 55 to 70 with acute or convalescent COVID-19.

The chain links TRBV28 to TRBJ2-7; no clear D gene. The CDR3 has 11 amino acids. V dropped 4 bases and J dropped 2 bases, with 3 bases sitting between them. The germline V gene has CDR1 MDHEN and CDR2 SYDVKM. This CDR3 reads CASSSPYEQYF. The CDR3 DNA sequence: TGTGCCAGCAGTTCTCCCTACGAGCAGTACTTC.

The J gene is TRBJ1-2, the V gene TRBV7-9, with 8 nucleotides matching TRBD1. The V gene's germline CDR1 is SEHNR and CDR2 FQNEAQ (reference sequence). This CDR3 region has 13 residues. V was clipped by 5 bases and J by 7 bases; unmatched bases: 6. DNA for the CDR3: TGTGCCAGCAGCGACAGGGGTAATGTTGGCTACACCTTC. Protein product: CASSDRGNVGYTF.

The CDR3: CASSSWTSGGYNEQFF. CDR3 DNA: TGTGCCAGCAGCTCCTGGACTAGCGGGGGCTACAATGAGCAGTTCTTC. This chain links TRBV9 with TRBJ2-1; 13 bases agree with TRBD2. The CDR3 consists of 16 residues. The V segment lost 4 bases and the J segment 3 bases; nucleotides outside the gene matches: 4. Germline V gene sequence: CDR1 SGDLS, CDR2 YYNGEE.

This clone was observed a single time. The V and J genes are TRBV18 and TRBJ2-7; maybe TRBD1 (6 bases). V lost 3 bases and J lost 2, with 8 bases in between. Per the germline V gene, CDR1 is KGHSH and CDR2 is LQKENI. The CDR3 covers 13 residues. CDR3 amino acids: CASSPGTTYEQYF. In DNA form, the CDR3 reads TGTGCCAGCTCACCCGGGACAACCTACGAGCAGTACTTC. The variable domain in full, completed from reference TRBV18 and TRBJ2-7, reads NAGVMQNPRHLVRRRGQEARLRCSPMKGHSHVYWYRQLPEEGLKFMVYLQKENIIDESGMPKERFSAEFPKEGPSILRIQQVVRGDSAAYFCASSPGTTYEQYFGPGTRLTVT.

The V call is TRBV4-2, the J call TRBJ2-5, with 10 bases fitting TRBD1. Trimming removed 1 base from V and 2 bases from J; junction bases left unmatched: 7. Germline V gene sequence: CDR1 LGHNA, CDR2 YNFKEQ. The length of the CDR3 is 17 residues. The CDR3 DNA sequence: TGTGCCAGCAGCCAAGGCAAAGGGACAGGGGATCAAGAGACCCAGTACTTC. This codes for CASSQGKGTGDQETQYF.

The chain is built from TRBV6-5 and TRBJ1-2; D ambiguous. Germline loops: CDR1 MNHEY, CDR2 SVGAGI. This CDR3 contains 14 residues. The V end was cut by 0 bases, the J end by 5 bases, with 10 bases between. CDR3 region: CASSYSRRDYGYTF. The CDR3 DNA reads as TGTGCCAGCAGTTACTCCCGTAGAGATTATGGCTACACCTTC.

CDR3 coding DNA: TGTGCCTGGAGTCCGGCGGGGAGCGGGGGGTACAATGAGCAGTTCTTC. It yields the protein CAWSPAGSGGYNEQFF. This chain uses TRBV30 with TRBJ2-1; TRBD2 matches at 9 bases. Germline CDR1 reads GTSNPN; CDR2 reads SVGIG (reference sequence). This CDR3 is 16 amino acids long. Losses at the gene ends were 2 bases for V and 4 bases for J; bases not matched to a gene: 9.

The rearrangement joins TRBV2 to TRBJ2-6; 10 bases fit TRBD2. This CDR3 has 16 amino acids. Unmatched junction bases numbered 4, after V lost 4 bases and J lost 4 bases. Looked up from germline, CDR1 is SNHLY and CDR2 is FYNNEI. This chain's CDR3 is CASSGLAGVGANVLTF. The DNA for the CDR3 is TGTGCCAGCAGTGGGCTAGCGGGAGTGGGGGCCAACGTCCTGACTTTC. Full variable domain (missing parts from reference TRBV2 and TRBJ2-6): EPEVTQTPSHQVTQMGQEVILRCVPISNHLYFYWYRQILGQKVEFLVSFYNNEISEKSEIFDDQFSVERPDGSNFTLKIRSTKLEDSAMYFCASSGLAGVGANVLTFGAGSRLTVL.

The CDR3 bases are TGTGCCAGCAGGTCGACTAGCGGGAGGGACTTTGGTGAGCAGTTCTTC. Translating it yields CASRSTSGRDFGEQFF. The chain joins TRBV25-1 to TRBJ2-1; TRBD2 aligns across 14 bases. The junction had 10 bases not matched to a gene; V was cut back by 6 bases and J by 9 bases. This CDR3 is 16 amino acids long. Germline V lookup: CDR1 MGHDK, CDR2 SYGVNS.

DNA for the CDR3: TGTGCCAGCTCACCTATACAACGGGTTGAGGACACTGAAGCTTTCTTT. Amino acids: CASSPIQRVEDTEAFF. The chain is built from TRBV18 and TRBJ1-1; D gene uncertain. V was shortened by 3 bases and J by 3 bases, with 17 bases between the two germline ends. This CDR3 region has 16 residues. Per germline, CDR1 KGHSH and CDR2 LQKENI.

CDR3 nucleotide sequence: TGTGCCAGCTCTGAGCAGGGGGGTTACACTGAAGCTTTCTTT. This codes for CASSEQGGYTEAFF. The chain has TRBV27 and TRBJ1-1, with 7 nucleotides matching TRBD1. Germline CDR1 reads MNHEY; CDR2 reads SMNVEV (reference sequence). V shed 8 bases, J shed 3 bases, and the junction held 9 bases outside the gene matches. CDR3 size: 14 residues.

The chain is built from TRBV28 and TRBJ2-1, with 14 bases fitting TRBD2. Per the germline V gene, CDR1 is MDHEN and CDR2 is SYDVKM. With V trimmed by 6 bases and J by 8 bases, 12 bases remained unmatched. The CDR3 spans 17 residues. The CDR3 region has the DNA TGTGCCAGCAGCCTCCCTGGCGGGACTAGCGGGAGTGATGAGCAGTTCTTC. Protein product: CASSLPGGTSGSDEQFF.

The genes are TRBV6-2 or TRBV6-3 and TRBJ1-5, with 8 positions matching TRBD1. This CDR3 contains 18 residues. The V and J ends lost 0 bases and 0 bases, in that order; junction bases with no gene match: 7. Germline-derived CDR1 and CDR2 are MNHEY and SVGEGT. DNA for the CDR3: TGTGCCAGCAGTTACTCGACGAAACAGGGGGGTAGCAATCAGCCCCAGCATTTT. Residues: CASSYSTKQGGSNQPQHF.

The chain uses TRBV30 and TRBJ1-2; 7 nucleotides agree with TRBD1. The trim removed 0 bases at V and 4 bases at J, leaving 20 bases unmatched. Germline CDR1 is GTSNPN and CDR2 is SVGIG (reference sequence). The CDR3 totals 19 residues. CDR3 in amino acids: CAWSVSPLETGRRLYGYTF. The CDR3 DNA is TGTGCCTGGAGTGTTAGCCCACTAGAGACAGGGCGACGACTCTATGGCTACACCTTC.

The chain recombines TRBV27 with TRBJ1-1, with 7 bases aligning to TRBD1. Germline-derived CDR1 and CDR2 are MNHEY and SMNVEV (reference sequence). V trimming: 7 bases; J trimming: 3 bases; junction bases outside the gene matches: 11. There are 15 residues in the CDR3. Here the CDR3 reads CASKFNRGLDTEAFF. CDR3 bases: TGTGCCAGCAAATTCAACAGGGGATTGGACACTGAAGCTTTCTTT.

The genes are TRBV28 and TRBJ1-5; 7 nucleotides match TRBD1. The CDR3 totals 15 residues. V dropped 5 bases and J dropped 7; count of bases not matched to a gene: 11. CDR1 is MDHEN and CDR2 is SYDVKM in the germline V gene. CDR3 in amino acids: CASSLGQPGAQPQHF. CDR3 DNA sequence: TGTGCCAGCAGTCTGGGACAGCCTGGGGCACAGCCCCAGCATTTT.

This clone was counted between two and nine times. The rearrangement uses TRBV28 and TRBJ2-7; 12 nucleotides align to TRBD2. The junction had 9 bases not matched to a gene; V was cut back by 6 bases and J by 6 bases. CDR3 length equals 15 residues. The germline gives CDR1 MDHEN, CDR2 SYDVKM. CDR3 coding DNA: TGTGCCAGCAGATTACGACTAGCGGGAGTCGGCGAGCAGTACTTC. This encodes CASRLRLAGVGEQYF.

This rearrangement joins TRBV10-3 to TRBJ1-2, with a tentative D call TRBD1 (5 bases). The V end lost 0 bases, the J end lost 8 bases, and 10 bases lay between the germline ends. Per the germline V gene, CDR1 is ENHRY and CDR2 is SYGVKD. The CDR3 consists of 13 residues. Written as DNA, the CDR3 is TGTGCCATCAGTGAGTCTGGAGGGGAGGGCTACACCTTC. Its translation: CAISESGGEGYTF.

The chain recombines TRBV5-6 with TRBJ2-3; TRBD1 is a possible D gene (5 bases). Germline V lookup: CDR1 SGHDT, CDR2 YYEEEE. The CDR3 has 16 amino acids. Deletions cut 0 bases from V and 4 bases from J, with 15 bases between. CDR3 sequence reads: CASSLGQPGDADTQYF. CDR3 DNA: TGTGCCAGCAGCTTGGGACAGCCTGGGGATGCAGATACGCAGTATTTT. Combining the CDR3 with reference TRBV5-6 and TRBJ2-3 gives the whole variable domain DAGVTQSPTHLIKTRGQQVTLRCSPKSGHDTVSWYQQALGQGPQFIFQYYEEEERQRGNFPDRFSGHQFPNYSSELNVNALLLGDSALYLCASSLGQPGDADTQYFGPGTRLTVL.

V usage is TRBV18 and J usage is TRBJ1-1; possible D gene TRBD1, 5 bases. V was clipped by 1 base and J by 2 bases, with 11 bases between them. The CDR3 has 15 amino acids. The germline V gene encodes CDR1 KGHSH and CDR2 LQKENI. The CDR3 region has the DNA TGTGCCAGCTCACCACAGGGGTCGATAAACACTGAAGCTTTCTTT. Its protein is CASSPQGSINTEAFF.

V is TRBV7-8 and J is TRBJ1-6; a weak D match, TRBD1 (5 bases). Trimming removed 1 base from V and 8 bases from J, with 9 bases in between. In germline, CDR1 is SGHVS, CDR2 FQNEAQ. CDR3 length: 14 amino acids. In DNA form, the CDR3 reads TGTGCCAGCAGCTTAGGGGGCCGGGATTCACCCCTCCACTTT. The encoded protein is CASSLGGRDSPLHF. Supplemented by reference TRBV7-8 and TRBJ1-6, the full variable domain reads GAGVSQSPRYKVAKRGQDVALRCDPISGHVSLFWYQQALGQGPEFLTYFQNEAQLDKSGLPSDRFFAERPEGSVSTLKIQRTQQEDSAVYLCASSLGGRDSPLHFGNGTRLTVT.

The chain employs TRBV15 and TRBJ1-3; D remains unclear. CDR1 and CDR2 from the germline V gene are LNHNV and YYDKDF (reference sequence). V lost 0 bases, J lost 2 bases, and 11 bases lay in between. This CDR3 is built from 16 residues. The CDR3 DNA follows: TGTGCCACCAGCAGAGAATATCGGGGAACTGGAAACACCATATATTTT. Its protein is CATSREYRGTGNTIYF.

This clone was seen once. The V and J genes are TRBV6-5 and TRBJ2-7; D gene unclear. The CDR3 has 12 amino acids. CDR1 is MNHEY, CDR2 SVGAGI, per germline. Trimming removed 2 bases at V and 3 bases at J, with 5 bases between. Here the CDR3 reads CASSYSNYEQYF. In nucleotides, the CDR3 is TGTGCCAGCAGTTACAGCAACTACGAGCAGTACTTC.

This clone has a handful of counts. The chain carries TRBV30 and TRBJ2-1; 8 positions agree with TRBD1. CDR3 length: 12 amino acids. Germline trimming cut 4 bases from V and 10 bases from J; bases unmatched to any gene: 6. Germline V gene sequence: CDR1 GTSNPN, CDR2 SVGIG (reference sequence). This chain's CDR3 is CAWNQGAGEQFF. As DNA, the CDR3 is TGTGCCTGGAATCAGGGGGCAGGCGAGCAGTTCTTC.

This clone appeared a single time. V usage is TRBV6-6 and J usage is TRBJ2-7; TRBD2 aligns across 12 bases. The germline V gene encodes CDR1 MNHNY and CDR2 SVGAGI (reference sequence). Trimming at V came to 6 bases and at J to 6 bases, leaving 9 bases not matched to a gene. The CDR3 is made up of 15 amino acids. The CDR3 region has the DNA TGTGCCAGCAGCCCCGCTAGCGGGAGGGCATCCGAGCAGTACTTC. Translation gives CASSPASGRASEQYF.

This clone was seen a single time. The rearrangement joins TRBV24-1 to TRBJ2-3; weak D call: TRBD1 (5 bases). With 4 bases removed from V and 0 bases from J, the gap between germline ends came to 16 bases. The CDR3 runs 17 residues. The germline V gene has CDR1 KGHDR and CDR2 SFDVKD. CDR3 amino acids: CATSDPVGATSTDTQYF. In nucleotides, the CDR3 is TGTGCCACCAGTGACCCCGTAGGGGCTACTAGCACAGATACGCAGTATTTT.

As for this clone: Other nucleotide sequences in the sample specify the same CDR3. The J gene is TRBJ1-4, the V gene TRBV18, with TRBD1 matching 8 bases. With V trimmed by 3 bases and J by 6 bases, 3 bases remained unmatched. Germline loops: CDR1 KGHSH, CDR2 LQKENI. The CDR3 contains 14 residues. CDR3 region: CASSPGTGDEKLFF. CDR3 sequence (DNA): TGTGCCAGCTCACCGGGGACAGGAGATGAAAAACTGTTTTTT.

This clone appeared once. The chain is built from TRBV7-9 and TRBJ2-3; TRBD1 aligns across 8 bases. The CDR3 extends over 15 amino acids. With V trimmed by 2 bases and J by 1 base, 2 bases remained unmatched. From germline, CDR1 is SEHNR and CDR2 FQNEAQ (reference sequence). CDR3 sequence reads: CASSLMGQGTDTQYF. CDR3 nucleotides: TGTGCCAGCAGCTTAATGGGACAGGGCACAGATACGCAGTATTTT.